This TCR beta chain was retrieved from a study of shared clonotypes between healthy human individuals (TCRdb year 2020). About the investigation overall: A few men and a couple of women, aged 18 to 49 years, made up the cohort. For each donor, CD4 naive and CD4 memory were each run on three plates, CD8 naive on two plates, and CD8 memory on one plate. To estimate repertoire size and how much clonotype sharing occurs between individuals, the study deeply sequenced the blood TCR repertoires of five healthy adults. Different laboratories and diverse techniques were used to prepare libraries and sequence TCR repertoires, to increase sequencing depth and limit assay-specific biases. Per donor, leukapheresis produced somewhere between about 0.94 and 10 billion PBMCs.

Using the deep immunoSEQ assay, TCR CDR3 regions were amplified from genomic DNA by multiplex PCR. For each cell subset, the extracted genomic DNA was distributed evenly across all wells of several immunoSEQ 96-well plates, and each plate served as one replicate. For sorted subsets, 200 to 250 ng of genomic DNA, equivalent to 30,000 or so T cell genomes, went into each replicate PCR. Purified libraries were quantified with a Qubit 3.0 fluorometer, sized on a Bioanalyzer 2100, and re-quantified with the KAPA Library Quantification kit. Every immunoSEQ 96-well plate was sequenced on a dedicated single-read 150-cycle Illumina NextSeq 550 flow cell. Turning to the authors' computational methods: Because only junctional sequences without quality scores were contained in the immunoSEQ output, filtering matching that applied to full-length reads could not be performed. Sequences were annotated with PyIR, a Python wrapper for IgBLAST v1.9, and V/J genes and CDR3 were assigned using IMGT germline references. Reads were filtered out if the reads had weak V/J assignments (E-value above 1e-6), no CDR3, stop codons, out-of-frame junctions, or ambiguous translated residues. V3J clonotypes were defined as sequences sharing an identical inferred V gene, J gene, and CDR3 amino acid sequence. To compute the percentage overlap between repertoires, the number of shared unique clonotypes was divided by the size of the smaller repertoire. RTK rarefaction, the Chao1 estimator, and Recon v2.1 estimates of unobserved clonotypes were used to assess repertoire richness. For all TCRbeta clonotypes obtained by the gDNA method from a handful of donors, generation probabilities were computed with OLGA. TCRdb retrieved this table from immuneACCESS and kept in-frame rearrangements only. Not all clones are present; in checked studies, unresolved V genes account for under half, and no reason is known for the remainder. V and J calls and clone size are those listed in that table; D and trimming were worked out from the DNA. The sample includes over a million clones, with roughly 96% observed a single time. Roughly 1.2% of the sample is in the top ten clones.

Overall study outcomes, separate from this receptor: Because the study included a small number of donors, the genetic and exposure-history diversity represented was limited. Pairwise subsampling led to the expectation that sequencing depth would affect the degree of clonotype sharing among donors. Naive subsets generally had larger estimated clonotype richness than memory subsets. Compared with non-shared clonotypes, the clonotypes found in all four sorted-subset donors had higher generation probabilities. Even with the large sequencing depth, rarefaction of the sorted-subset datasets indicated that sequencing was incomplete. About 5% of naive CD4, 3.5% of naive CD8, about 2.5% of memory CD4, and 0.35% to 0.5% of memory CD8 clonotypes were shared across several donors. Sampling was limited to blood, and TCR repertoires in tissue likely differ from TCR repertoires in blood.

This clone was observed once. Its recognized antigen is unknown. Qualities for individual bases were not recorded, and no much larger clone is one base off. Healthy HIV-negative adults with no recently reported acute infections or vaccinations were included as donors. Every donor was a Caucasian adult living in Nashville, Tennessee, USA. Magnetic negative selection was used to enrich CD4+ T cells, after which naive cells were positively selected on CD45RA and the negative fraction became the memory subset. Blood was obtained by leukapheresis, after which PBMCs were separated by Ficoll-Histopaque density gradient centrifugation and cryopreserved in liquid nitrogen vapor phase. Purity and quantity of every magnetically sorted T cell population were checked by analytical flow cytometry. Each sorted fraction had its genomic DNA isolated and then quantified by UV absorbance on a Nanodrop 2000c. The clonotype was recovered from a man younger than 40 in good health. The material sequenced was naive CD4+ T cells sorted from blood. The cell subset or site label, as the study defines it: CD45RA+ positively selected.

The nucleotide sequence reads as follows: TGTGCCAGTAGTACGGATGCCCCCGGGGAGCTGTTTTTT. This is translated as CASSTDAPGELFF. Recombination connected TRBV19 to TRBJ2-2; the D gene cannot be resolved reliably. CDR1 and CDR2 were assigned from the germline V gene (reference sequence) as LNHDA and SQIVND. Including cysteine and phenylalanine, the CDR3 has 13 amino acids. Kept here is only the CDR3 DNA, which spans 39 bases and is read in frame from base 1. Deletion took 4 bases off V and 6 bases off J, with a span of 9 bases between the germline ends.